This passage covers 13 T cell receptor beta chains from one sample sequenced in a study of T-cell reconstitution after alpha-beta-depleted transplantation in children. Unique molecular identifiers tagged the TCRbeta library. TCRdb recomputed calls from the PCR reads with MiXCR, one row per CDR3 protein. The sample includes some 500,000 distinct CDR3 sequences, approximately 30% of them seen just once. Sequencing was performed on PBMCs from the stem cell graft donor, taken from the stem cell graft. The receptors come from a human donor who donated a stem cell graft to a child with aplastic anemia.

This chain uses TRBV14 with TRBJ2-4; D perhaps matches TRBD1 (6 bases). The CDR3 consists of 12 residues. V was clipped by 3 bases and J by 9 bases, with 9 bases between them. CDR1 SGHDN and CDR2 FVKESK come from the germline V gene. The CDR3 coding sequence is TGTGCCAGCAGCCAGGAACAGGGCATTCAGTACTTC. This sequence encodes CASSQEQGIQYF.

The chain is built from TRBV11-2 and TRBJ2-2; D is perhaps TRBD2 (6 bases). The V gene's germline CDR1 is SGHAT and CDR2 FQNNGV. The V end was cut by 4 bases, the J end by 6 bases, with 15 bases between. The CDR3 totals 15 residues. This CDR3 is CASSSRTIPPGELFF. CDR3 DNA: TGTGCCAGCAGCTCCCGGACTATCCCGCCCGGGGAGCTGTTTTTT.

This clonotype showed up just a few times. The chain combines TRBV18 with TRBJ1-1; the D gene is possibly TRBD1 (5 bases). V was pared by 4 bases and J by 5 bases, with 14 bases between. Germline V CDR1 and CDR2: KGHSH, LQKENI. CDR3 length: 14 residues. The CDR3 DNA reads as TGTGCCAGCTCACAGGGGAGAAGCAAAACTGAAGCTTTCTTT. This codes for CASSQGRSKTEAFF.

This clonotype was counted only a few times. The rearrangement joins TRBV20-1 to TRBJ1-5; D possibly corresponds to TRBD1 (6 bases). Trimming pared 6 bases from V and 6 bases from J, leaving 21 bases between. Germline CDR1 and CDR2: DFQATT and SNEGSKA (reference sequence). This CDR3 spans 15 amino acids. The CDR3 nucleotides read TGCAGTGCCGCGTCCTGGGGGGCGCAGAGTCAGCCCCAGCATTTT. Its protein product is CSAASWGAQSQPQHF.

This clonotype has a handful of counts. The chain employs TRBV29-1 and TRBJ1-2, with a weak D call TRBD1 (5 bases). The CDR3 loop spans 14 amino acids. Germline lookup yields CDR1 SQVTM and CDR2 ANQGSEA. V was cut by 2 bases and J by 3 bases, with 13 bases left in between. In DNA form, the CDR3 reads TGCAGCGTTGAACCCGAGACAGAGTACTATGGCTACACCTTC. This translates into CSVEPETEYYGYTF. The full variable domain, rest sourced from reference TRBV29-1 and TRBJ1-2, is SAVISQKPSRDICQRGTSLTIQCQVDSQVTMMFWYRQQPGQSLTLIATANQGSEATYESGFVIDKFPISRPNLTFSTLTVSNMSPEDSSIYLCSVEPETEYYGYTFGSGTRLTVV.

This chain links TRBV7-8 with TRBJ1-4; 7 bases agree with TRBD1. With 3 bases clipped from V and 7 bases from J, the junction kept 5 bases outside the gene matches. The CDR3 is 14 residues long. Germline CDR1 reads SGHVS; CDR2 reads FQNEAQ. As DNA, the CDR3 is TGTGCCAGCAGCTTCCGGGACAGACCTGAAAAACTGTTTTTT. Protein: CASSFRDRPEKLFF.

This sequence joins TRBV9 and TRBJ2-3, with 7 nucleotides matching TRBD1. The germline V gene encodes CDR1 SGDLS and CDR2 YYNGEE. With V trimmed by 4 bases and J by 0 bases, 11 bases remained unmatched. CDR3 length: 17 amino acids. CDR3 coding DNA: TGTGCCAGCAGCCTAGGGACAGCAATATCTAGCACAGATACGCAGTATTTT. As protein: CASSLGTAISSTDTQYF.

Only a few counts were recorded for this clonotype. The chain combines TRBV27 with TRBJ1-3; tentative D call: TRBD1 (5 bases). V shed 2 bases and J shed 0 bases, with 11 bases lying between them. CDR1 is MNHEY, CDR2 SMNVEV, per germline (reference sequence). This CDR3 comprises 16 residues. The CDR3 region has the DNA TGTGCCAGCAGTTTACGACAGCCCCACTCTGGAAACACCATATATTTT. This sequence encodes CASSLRQPHSGNTIYF.

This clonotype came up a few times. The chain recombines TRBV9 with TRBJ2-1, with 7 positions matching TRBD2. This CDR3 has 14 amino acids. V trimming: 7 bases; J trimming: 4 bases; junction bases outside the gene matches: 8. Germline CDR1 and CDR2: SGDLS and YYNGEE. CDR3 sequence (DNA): TGTGCCAGCCAAGGGAGGGATATATACAATGAGCAGTTCTTC. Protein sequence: CASQGRDIYNEQFF.

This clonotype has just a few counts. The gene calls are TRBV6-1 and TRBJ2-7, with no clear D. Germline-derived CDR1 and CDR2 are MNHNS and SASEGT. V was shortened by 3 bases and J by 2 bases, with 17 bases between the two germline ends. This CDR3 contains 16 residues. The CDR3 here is CASSENGPWVPYEQYF. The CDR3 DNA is TGTGCCAGCAGTGAGAACGGGCCATGGGTTCCCTACGAGCAGTACTTC.

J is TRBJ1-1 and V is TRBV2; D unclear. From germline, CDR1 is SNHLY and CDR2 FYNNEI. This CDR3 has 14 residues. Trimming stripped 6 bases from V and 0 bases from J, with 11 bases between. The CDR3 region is CASSKEQLNTEAFF. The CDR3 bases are TGTGCCAGCAGCAAAGAACAGTTGAACACTGAAGCTTTCTTT.

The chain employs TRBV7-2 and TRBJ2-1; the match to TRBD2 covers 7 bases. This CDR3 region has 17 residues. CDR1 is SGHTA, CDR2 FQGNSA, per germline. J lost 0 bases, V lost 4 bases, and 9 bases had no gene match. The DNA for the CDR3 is TGTGCCAGCAGCTCTTCTACTAGCGACTACTCCTACAATGAGCAGTTCTTC. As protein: CASSSSTSDYSYNEQFF.

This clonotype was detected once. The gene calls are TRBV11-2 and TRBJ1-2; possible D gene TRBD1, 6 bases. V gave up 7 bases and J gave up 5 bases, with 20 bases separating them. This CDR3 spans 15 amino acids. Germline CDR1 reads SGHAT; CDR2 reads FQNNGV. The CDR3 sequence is CASIGGQGKGYGYTF. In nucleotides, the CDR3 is TGTGCCAGCATCGGGGGGCAGGGGAAAGGATATGGCTACACCTTC.